Reported below is one T cell receptor beta chain. Authors' analysis steps: Nucleated cell number was recorded as an estimate derived from reference gene primer amplification. This table comes from immunoSEQ multiplex PCR, and its TCRdb copy is limited to in-frame clones, with some not included. That table supplies the V and J calls and clone size; D and trimming were determined from the DNA. This sample has around 190,000 clones; just over 85% occur once, and the top ten carry roughly 10%. Losses at the gene ends were 3 bases for V and 3 bases for J; bases not matched to a gene: 6. Germline values: CDR1 LNHDA, CDR2 SQIVND (reference sequence). The CDR3 runs 16 residues. Cohorts were determined from participant-reported clinical history. The record originates from a study of blood T cell repertoires in COVID-19. For the study at large: From T cells, B-cell-depleted T cells, or PBMCs came the material, which was cDNA or gDNA.

Sequencing was carried out using PBMCs or T cells enriched from blood (not recorded which). This receptor was identified in a woman under 30 who had recovered from COVID-19. The chain joins TRBV19 to TRBJ2-5; 11 bases fit TRBD2. CDR3 protein: CASSILGTSGEETQYF. CDR3 bases: TGTGCCAGTAGTATTCTGGGGACTAGCGGTGAAGAGACCCAGTACTTC.